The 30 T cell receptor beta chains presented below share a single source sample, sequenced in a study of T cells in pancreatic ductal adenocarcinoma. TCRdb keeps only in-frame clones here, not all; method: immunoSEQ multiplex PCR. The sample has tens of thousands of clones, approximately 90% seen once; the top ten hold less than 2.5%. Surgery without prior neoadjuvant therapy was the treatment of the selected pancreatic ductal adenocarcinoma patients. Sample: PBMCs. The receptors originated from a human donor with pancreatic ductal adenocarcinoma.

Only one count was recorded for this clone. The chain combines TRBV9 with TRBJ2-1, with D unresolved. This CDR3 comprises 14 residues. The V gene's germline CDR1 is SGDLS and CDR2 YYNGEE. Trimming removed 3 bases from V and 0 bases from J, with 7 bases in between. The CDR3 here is CASSDGFSYNEQFF. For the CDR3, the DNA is TGTGCCAGCAGCGACGGATTCTCCTACAATGAGCAGTTCTTC. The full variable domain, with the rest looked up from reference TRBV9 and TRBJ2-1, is DSGVTQTPKHLITATGQRVTLRCSPRSGDLSVYWYQQSLDQGLQFLIQYYNGEERAKGNILERFSAQQFPDLHSELNLSSLELGDSALYFCASSDGFSYNEQFFGPGTRLTVL.

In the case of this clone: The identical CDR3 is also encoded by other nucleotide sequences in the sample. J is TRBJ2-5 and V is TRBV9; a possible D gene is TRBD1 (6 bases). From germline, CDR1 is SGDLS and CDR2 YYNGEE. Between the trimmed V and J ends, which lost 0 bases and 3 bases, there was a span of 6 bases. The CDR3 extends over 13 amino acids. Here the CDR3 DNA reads TGTGCCAGCAGCGTAGGGACAGAAGAGACCCAGTACTTC. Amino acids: CASSVGTEETQYF.

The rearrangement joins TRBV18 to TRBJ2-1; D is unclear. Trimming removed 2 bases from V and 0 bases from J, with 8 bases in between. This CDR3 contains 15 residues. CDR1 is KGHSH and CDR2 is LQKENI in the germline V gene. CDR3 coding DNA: TGTGCCAGCTCACCAGGCCTTCCCTCCTACAATGAGCAGTTCTTC. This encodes CASSPGLPSYNEQFF.

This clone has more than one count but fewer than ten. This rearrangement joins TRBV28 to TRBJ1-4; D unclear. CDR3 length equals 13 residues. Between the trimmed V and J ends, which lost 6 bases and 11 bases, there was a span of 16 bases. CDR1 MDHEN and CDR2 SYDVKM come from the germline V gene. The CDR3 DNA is TGTGCCAGCAGCCAGTCCCGCGTGTGGAAACTGTTTTTT. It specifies CASSQSRVWKLFF. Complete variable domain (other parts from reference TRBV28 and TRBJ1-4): DVKVTQSSRYLVKRTGEKVFLECVQDMDHENMFWYRQDPGLGLRLIYFSYDVKMKEKGDIPEGYSVSREKKERFSLILESASTNQTSMYLCASSQSRVWKLFFGSGTQLSVL.

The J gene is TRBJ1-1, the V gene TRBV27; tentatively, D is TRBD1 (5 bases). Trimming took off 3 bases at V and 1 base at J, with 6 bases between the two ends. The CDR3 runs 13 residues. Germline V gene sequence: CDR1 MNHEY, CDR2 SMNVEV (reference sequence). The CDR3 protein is CASSFTGNTEAFF. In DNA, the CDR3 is TGTGCCAGCAGTTTCACAGGGAACACTGAAGCTTTCTTT.

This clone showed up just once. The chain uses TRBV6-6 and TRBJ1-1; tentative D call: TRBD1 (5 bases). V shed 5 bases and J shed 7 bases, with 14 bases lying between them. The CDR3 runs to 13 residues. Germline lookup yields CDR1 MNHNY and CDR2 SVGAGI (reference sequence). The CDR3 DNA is TGTGCCAGCAGTCCGGGCTGGGGCCGTGAAGCTTTCTTT. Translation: CASSPGWGREAFF.

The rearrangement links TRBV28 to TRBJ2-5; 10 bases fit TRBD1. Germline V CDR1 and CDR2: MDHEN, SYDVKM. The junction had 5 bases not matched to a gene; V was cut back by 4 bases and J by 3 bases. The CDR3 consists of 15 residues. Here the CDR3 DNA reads TGTGCCAGCAGTTCCCCGGGACAGGGGAAAGAGACCCAGTACTTC. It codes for CASSSPGQGKETQYF.

CDR3 amino acids: CASSVVQGGTDTQYF. In DNA, the CDR3 is TGTGCCAGCAGCGTAGTACAGGGGGGCACAGATACGCAGTATTTT. The V gene is TRBV9, the J gene TRBJ2-3; 8 positions agree with TRBD1. The CDR3 is made up of 15 amino acids. The V segment lost 0 bases and the J segment 1 base; nucleotides outside the gene matches: 1. Germline CDR1 and CDR2: SGDLS and YYNGEE.

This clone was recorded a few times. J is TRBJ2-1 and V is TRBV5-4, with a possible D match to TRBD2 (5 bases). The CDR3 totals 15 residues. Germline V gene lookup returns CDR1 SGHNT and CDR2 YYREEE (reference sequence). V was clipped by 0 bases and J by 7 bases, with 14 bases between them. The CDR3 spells CASSLDGGSGNEQFF. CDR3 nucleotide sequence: TGTGCCAGCAGCTTGGACGGAGGCTCGGGAAATGAGCAGTTCTTC.

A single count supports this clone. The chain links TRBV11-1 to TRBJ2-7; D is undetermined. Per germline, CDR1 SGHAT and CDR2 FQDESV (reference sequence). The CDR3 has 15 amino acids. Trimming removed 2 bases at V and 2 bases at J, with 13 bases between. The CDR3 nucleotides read TGTGCCAGCAGCTTACCAGCGAAGGCCACCTACGAGCAGTACTTC. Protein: CASSLPAKATYEQYF.

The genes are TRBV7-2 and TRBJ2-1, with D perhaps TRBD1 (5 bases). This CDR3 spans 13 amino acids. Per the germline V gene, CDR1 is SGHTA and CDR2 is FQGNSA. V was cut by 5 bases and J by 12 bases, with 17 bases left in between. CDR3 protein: CASSLTNQGTQFF. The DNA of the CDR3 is TGTGCCAGCAGCCTAACTAATCAGGGCACGCAGTTCTTC.

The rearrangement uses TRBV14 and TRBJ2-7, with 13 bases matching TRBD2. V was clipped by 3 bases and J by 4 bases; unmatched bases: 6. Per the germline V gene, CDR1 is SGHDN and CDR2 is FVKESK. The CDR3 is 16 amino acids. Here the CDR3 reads CASSHDGLAGVYEQYF. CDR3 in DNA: TGTGCCAGCAGCCATGACGGACTAGCGGGAGTGTACGAGCAGTACTTC.

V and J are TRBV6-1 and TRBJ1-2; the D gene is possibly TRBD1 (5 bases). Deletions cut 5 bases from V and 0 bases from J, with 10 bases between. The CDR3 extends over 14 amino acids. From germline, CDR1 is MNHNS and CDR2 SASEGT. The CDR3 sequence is CASSPGGANYGYTF. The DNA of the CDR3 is TGTGCCAGCAGTCCTGGGGGGGCTAACTATGGCTACACCTTC.

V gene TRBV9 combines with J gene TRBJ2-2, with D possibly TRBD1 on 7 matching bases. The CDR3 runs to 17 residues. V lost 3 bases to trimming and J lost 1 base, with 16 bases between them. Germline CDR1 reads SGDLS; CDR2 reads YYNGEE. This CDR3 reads CASSAEGGQMNTGELFF. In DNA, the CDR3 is TGTGCCAGCAGCGCGGAGGGGGGACAGATGAACACCGGGGAGCTGTTTTTT.

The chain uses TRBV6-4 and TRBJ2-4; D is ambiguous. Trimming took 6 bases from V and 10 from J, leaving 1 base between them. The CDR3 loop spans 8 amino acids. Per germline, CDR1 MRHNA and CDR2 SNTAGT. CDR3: CASRIQYF. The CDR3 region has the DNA TGTGCCAGCAGGATTCAGTACTTC.

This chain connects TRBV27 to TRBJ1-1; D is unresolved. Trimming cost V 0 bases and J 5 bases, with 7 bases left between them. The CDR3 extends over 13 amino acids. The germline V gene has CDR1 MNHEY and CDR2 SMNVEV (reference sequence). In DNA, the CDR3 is TGTGCCAGCAGTTTATCTGGGAGAACTGAAGCTTTCTTT. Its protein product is CASSLSGRTEAFF.

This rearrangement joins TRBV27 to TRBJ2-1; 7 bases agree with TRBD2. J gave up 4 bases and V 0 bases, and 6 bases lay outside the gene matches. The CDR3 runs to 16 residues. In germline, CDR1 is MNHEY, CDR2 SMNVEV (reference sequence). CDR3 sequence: CASSLSGGGGYNEQFF. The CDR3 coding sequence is TGTGCCAGCAGTTTATCGGGCGGGGGTGGTTACAATGAGCAGTTCTTC.

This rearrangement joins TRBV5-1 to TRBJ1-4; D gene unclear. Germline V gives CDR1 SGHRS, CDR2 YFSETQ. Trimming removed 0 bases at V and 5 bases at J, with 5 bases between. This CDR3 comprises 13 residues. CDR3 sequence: CASSLAPNEKLFF. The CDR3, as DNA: TGCGCCAGCAGCTTGGCCCCAAATGAAAAACTGTTTTTT. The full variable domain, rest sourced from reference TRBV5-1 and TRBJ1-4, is KAGVTQTPRYLIKTRGQQVTLSCSPISGHRSVSWYQQTPGQGLQFLFEYFSETQRNKGNFPGRFSGRQFSNSRSEMNVSTLELGDSALYLCASSLAPNEKLFFGSGTQLSVL.

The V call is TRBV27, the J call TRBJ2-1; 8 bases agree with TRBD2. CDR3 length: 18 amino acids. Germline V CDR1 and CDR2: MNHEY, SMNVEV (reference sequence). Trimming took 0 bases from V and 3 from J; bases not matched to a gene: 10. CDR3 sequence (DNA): TGTGCCAGCAGTTTATCGAGGTCTAGCGGGTCTCGCTACAATGAGCAGTTCTTC. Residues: CASSLSRSSGSRYNEQFF.

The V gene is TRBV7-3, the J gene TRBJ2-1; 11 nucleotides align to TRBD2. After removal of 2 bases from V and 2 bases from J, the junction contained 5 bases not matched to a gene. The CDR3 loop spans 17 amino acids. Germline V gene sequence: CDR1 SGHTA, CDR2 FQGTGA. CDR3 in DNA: TGTGCCAGCAGCTTATCGTCTAGCGGGAGGACCTACAATGAGCAGTTCTTC. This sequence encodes CASSLSSSGRTYNEQFF.

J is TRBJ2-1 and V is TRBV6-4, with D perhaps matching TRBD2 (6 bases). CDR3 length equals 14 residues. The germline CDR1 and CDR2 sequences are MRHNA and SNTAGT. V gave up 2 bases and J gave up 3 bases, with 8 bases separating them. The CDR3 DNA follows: TGTGCCAGCAGTGACCGGGGAGGCTACAATGAGCAGTTCTTC. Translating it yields CASSDRGGYNEQFF.

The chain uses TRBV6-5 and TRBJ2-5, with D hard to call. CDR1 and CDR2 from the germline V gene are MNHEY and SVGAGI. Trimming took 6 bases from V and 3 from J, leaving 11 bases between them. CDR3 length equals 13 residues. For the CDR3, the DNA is TGTGCCAGCAGCCGGGTCCAGAAAGAGACCCAGTACTTC. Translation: CASSRVQKETQYF.

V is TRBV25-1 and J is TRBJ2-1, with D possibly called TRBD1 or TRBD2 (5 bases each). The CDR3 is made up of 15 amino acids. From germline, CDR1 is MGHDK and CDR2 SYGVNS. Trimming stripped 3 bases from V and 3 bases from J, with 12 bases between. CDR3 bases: TGTGCCAGCAGTGACGGGGCGGAGTTCTACAATGAGCAGTTCTTC. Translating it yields CASSDGAEFYNEQFF. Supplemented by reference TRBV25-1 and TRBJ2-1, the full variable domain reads EADIYQTPRYLVIGTGKKITLECSQTMGHDKMYWYQQDPGMELHLIHYSYGVNSTEKGDLSSESTVSRIRTEHFPLTLESARPSHTSQYLCASSDGAEFYNEQFFGPGTRLTVL.

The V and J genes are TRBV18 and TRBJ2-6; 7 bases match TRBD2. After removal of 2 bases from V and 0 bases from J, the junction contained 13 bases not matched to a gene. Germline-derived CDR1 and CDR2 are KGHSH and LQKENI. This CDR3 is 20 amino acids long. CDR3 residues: CASSPRVASGIDSGANVLTF. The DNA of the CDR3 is TGTGCCAGCTCACCAAGGGTCGCCAGCGGGATCGACTCTGGGGCCAACGTCCTGACTTTC.

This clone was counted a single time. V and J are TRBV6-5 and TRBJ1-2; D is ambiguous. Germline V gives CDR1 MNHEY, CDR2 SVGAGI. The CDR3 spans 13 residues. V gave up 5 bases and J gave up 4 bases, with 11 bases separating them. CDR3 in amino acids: CASSGISGYGYTF. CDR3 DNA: TGTGCCAGCAGTGGTATAAGTGGCTATGGCTACACCTTC.

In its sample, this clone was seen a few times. CDR3 region: CASSGAGGSSYNEQFF. As DNA, the CDR3 is TGTGCCAGTAGTGGAGCGGGAGGGAGCTCCTACAATGAGCAGTTCTTC. The genes are TRBV19 and TRBJ2-1; 10 bases line up with TRBD2. In germline, CDR1 is LNHDA, CDR2 SQIVND (reference sequence). The junction had 4 bases not matched to a gene; V was cut back by 5 bases and J by 0 bases. The CDR3 has 16 residues.

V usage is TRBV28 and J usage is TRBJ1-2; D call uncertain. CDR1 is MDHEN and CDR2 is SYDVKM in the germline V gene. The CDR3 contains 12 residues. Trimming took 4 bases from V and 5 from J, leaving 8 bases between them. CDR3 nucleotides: TGTGCCAGCAGTTCCACAGAGTATGGCTACACCTTC. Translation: CASSSTEYGYTF.

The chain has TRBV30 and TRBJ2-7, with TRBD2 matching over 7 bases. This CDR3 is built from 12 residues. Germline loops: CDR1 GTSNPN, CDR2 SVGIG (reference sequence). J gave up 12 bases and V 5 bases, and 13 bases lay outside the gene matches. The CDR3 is CAWGFLAGVLYF. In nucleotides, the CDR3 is TGTGCCTGGGGGTTTTTGGCGGGGGTTCTGTACTTC.

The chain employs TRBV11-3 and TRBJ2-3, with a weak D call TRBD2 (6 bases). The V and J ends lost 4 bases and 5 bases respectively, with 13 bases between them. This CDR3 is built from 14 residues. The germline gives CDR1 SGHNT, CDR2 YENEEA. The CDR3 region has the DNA TGTGCCAGCAGCTCGGGACTGGGTGGAGATACGCAGTATTTT. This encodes CASSSGLGGDTQYF. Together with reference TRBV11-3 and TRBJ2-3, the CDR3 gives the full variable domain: EAGVVQSPRYKIIEKKQPVAFWCNPISGHNTLYWYLQNLGQGPELLIRYENEEAVDDSQLPKDRFSAERLKGVDSTLKIQPAELGDSAVYLCASSSGLGGDTQYFGPGTRLTVL.

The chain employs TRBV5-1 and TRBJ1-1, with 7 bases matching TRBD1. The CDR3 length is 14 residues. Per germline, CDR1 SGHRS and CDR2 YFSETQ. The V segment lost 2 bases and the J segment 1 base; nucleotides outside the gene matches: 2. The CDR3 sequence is CASSLGTANTEAFF. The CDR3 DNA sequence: TGCGCCAGCAGCTTAGGGACAGCGAACACTGAAGCTTTCTTT.